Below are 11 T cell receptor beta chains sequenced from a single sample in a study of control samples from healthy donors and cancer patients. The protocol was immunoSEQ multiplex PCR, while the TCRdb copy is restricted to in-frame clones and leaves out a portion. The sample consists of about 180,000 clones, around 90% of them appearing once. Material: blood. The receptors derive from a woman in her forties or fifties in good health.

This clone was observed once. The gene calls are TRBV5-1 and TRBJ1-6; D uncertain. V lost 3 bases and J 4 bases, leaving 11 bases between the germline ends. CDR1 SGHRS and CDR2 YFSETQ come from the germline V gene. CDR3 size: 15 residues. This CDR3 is CASSSQTGYNSPLHF. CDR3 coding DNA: TGCGCCAGCAGCTCCCAGACTGGATATAATTCACCCCTCCACTTT.

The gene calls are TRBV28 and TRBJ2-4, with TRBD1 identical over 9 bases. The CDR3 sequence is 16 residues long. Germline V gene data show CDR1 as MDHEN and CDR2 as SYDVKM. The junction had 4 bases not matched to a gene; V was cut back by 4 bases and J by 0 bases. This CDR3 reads CASSSTGGTAKNIQYF. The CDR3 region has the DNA TGTGCCAGCAGTTCGACAGGGGGTACAGCCAAAAACATTCAGTACTTC.

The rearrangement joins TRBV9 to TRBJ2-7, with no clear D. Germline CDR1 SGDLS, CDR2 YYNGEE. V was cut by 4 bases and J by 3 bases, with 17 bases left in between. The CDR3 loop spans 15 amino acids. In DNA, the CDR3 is TGTGCCAGCAGCCCCCTCAAGGTCTCCCTCTACGAGCAGTACTTC. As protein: CASSPLKVSLYEQYF.

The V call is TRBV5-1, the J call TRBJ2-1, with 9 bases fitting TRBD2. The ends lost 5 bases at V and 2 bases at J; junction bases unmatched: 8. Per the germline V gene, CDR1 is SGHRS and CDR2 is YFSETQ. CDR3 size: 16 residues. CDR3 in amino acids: CASRTSGGGAYNEQFF. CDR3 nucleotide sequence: TGCGCCAGCAGGACTAGCGGCGGCGGGGCCTACAATGAGCAGTTCTTC.

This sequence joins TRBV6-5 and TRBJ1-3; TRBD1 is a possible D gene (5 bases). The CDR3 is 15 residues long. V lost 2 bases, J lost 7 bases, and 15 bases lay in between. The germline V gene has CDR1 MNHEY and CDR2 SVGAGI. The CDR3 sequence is CASSYAPREGNTIYF. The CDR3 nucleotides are TGTGCCAGCAGTTACGCTCCCAGGGAGGGGAACACCATATATTTT.

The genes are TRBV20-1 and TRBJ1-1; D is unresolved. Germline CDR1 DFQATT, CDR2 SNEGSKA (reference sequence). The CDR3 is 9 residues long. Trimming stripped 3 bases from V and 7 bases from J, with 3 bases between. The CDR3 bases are TGCAGTGCTAGGGTTGAAGCTTTCTTT. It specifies CSARVEAFF.

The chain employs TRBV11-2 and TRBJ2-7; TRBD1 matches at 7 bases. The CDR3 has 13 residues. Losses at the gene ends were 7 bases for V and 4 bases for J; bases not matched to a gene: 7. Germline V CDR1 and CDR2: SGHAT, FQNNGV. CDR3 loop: CASNRGPTYEQYF. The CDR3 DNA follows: TGTGCCAGCAACAGGGGCCCAACGTACGAGCAGTACTTC. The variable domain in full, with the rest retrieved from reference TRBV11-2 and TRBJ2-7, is EAGVAQSPRYKIIEKRQSVAFWCNPISGHATLYWYQQILGQGPKLLIQFQNNGVVDDSQLPKDRFSAERLKGVDSTLKIQPAKLEDSAVYLCASNRGPTYEQYFGPGTRLTVT.

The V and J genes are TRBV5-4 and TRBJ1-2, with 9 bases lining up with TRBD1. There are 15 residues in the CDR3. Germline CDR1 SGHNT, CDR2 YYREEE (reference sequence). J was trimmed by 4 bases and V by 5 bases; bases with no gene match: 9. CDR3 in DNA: TGTGCCAGCAGACCTGCCGGGACAGGGAGCTATGGCTACACCTTC. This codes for CASRPAGTGSYGYTF.

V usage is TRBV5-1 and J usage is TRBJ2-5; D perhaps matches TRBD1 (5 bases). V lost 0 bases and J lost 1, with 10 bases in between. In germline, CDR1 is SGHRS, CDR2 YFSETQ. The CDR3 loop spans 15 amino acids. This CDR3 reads CASSLGSTVQETQYF. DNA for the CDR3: TGCGCCAGCAGCTTGGGCTCGACAGTCCAAGAGACCCAGTACTTC. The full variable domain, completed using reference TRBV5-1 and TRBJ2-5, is KAGVTQTPRYLIKTRGQQVTLSCSPISGHRSVSWYQQTPGQGLQFLFEYFSETQRNKGNFPGRFSGRQFSNSRSEMNVSTLELGDSALYLCASSLGSTVQETQYFGPGTRLLVL.

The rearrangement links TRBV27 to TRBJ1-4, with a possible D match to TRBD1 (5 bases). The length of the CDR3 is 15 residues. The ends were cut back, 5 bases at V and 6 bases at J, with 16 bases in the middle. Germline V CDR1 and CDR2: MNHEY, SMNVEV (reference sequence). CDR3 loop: CASSPPAGGDEKLFF. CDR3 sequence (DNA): TGTGCCAGCAGTCCCCCGGCGGGGGGGGATGAAAAACTGTTTTTT.

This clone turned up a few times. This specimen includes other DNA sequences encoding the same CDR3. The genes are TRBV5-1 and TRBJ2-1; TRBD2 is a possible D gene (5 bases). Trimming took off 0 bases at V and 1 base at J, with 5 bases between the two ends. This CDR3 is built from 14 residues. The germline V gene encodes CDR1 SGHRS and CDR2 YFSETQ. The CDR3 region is CASSLAGSYNEQFF. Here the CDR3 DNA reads TGCGCCAGCAGCTTGGCGGGGTCCTACAATGAGCAGTTCTTC.